The sequence of this T cell receptor (beta chain) was determined in a study of CD8 T cells in ankylosing spondylitis. This clonotype has a count of ten or more. What it recognizes is unknown. General study points: According to the report, clones linked to the disease were significantly enriched in matched synovial fluid samples taken from ankylosing spondylitis patients.

TCRdb called the 5' RACE reads again in MiXCR, with one record for every CDR3 protein. The repertoire holds around 120,000 distinct CDR3 sequences, with 20% to 30% as singletons. The TCR was taken from a male donor with ankylosing spondylitis. What was sequenced was synovial fluid, either unsorted or a sorted T cell fraction (not recorded which).

The CDR3 loop reads CASRELGHRNTEAFF. The CDR3 DNA sequence: TGTGCCAGCAGGGAGTTGGGACATCGGAACACTGAAGCTTTCTTT. The chain uses TRBV2 and TRBJ1-1; perhaps TRBD1 as D (6 bases). The CDR3 sequence is 15 residues long. Germline V gene lookup returns CDR1 SNHLY and CDR2 FYNNEI. V was clipped by 6 bases and J by 1 base, with 15 bases between them.